The clone carrying this TCR beta chain was observed at least ten times. Its antigen is not known. The entry originates in a study of naive and memory T cell subsets. Four PCR rounds used nested alpha and beta constant region primers plus the SP2 primer. Blood and skin TCR RNA was reverse transcribed with alpha and beta constant primers. MiXCR was run by TCRdb on the 5' RACE reads, yielding one entry per CDR3 protein. The sample includes about 62,000 distinct CDR3 sequences, 8% of them seen just once. Germline assignment: CDR1 MDHEN and CDR2 SYDVKM. V lost 3 bases and J lost 4, with 12 bases in between. CDR3 length equals 14 residues. TCR cDNA received a 3' ligated oligonucleotide that carried a UMI. Input was about 1 to 1000 ng of DNase-treated total RNA without cell sorting. Regarding the study as a whole: TCR transcript changes with activation or differentiation may affect this RNA method.

The clonotype originates from a female donor in good health. The chain has TRBV28 and TRBJ1-2; TRBD1 might be the D (5 bases). The CDR3 protein is CASSFQGVGYGYTF. The CDR3 bases are TGTGCCAGCAGTTTCCAGGGAGTAGGCTATGGCTACACCTTC.